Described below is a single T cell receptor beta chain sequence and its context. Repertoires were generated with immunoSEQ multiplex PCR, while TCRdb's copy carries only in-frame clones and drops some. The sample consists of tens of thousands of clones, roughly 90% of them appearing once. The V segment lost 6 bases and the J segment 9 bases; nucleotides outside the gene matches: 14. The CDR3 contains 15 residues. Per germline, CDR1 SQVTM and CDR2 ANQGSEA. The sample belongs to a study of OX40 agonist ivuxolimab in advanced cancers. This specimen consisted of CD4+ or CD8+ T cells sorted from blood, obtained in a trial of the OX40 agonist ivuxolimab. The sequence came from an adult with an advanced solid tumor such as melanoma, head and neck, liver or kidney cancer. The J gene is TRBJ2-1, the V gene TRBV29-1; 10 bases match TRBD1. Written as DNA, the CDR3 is TGCAGCGTCGAGGGCGCCGGGACAGGGGCCGTTGAGCAGTTCTTC. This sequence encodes CSVEGAGTGAVEQFF.